This T cell receptor beta chain came from a study of regulatory T cells in long-lasting Graves disease. About the study: Persistence in Graves' disease required over 5 years of antithyroid drugs plus positive TSH receptor antibodies. Study-wide points: Less diverse TCR repertoires were seen in persistent Graves' patients than in newly diagnosed ones. Preferential use of TRBV28, TRBJ1-2 and TRBJ2-5 was seen in persistent disease.

Germline CDR1 WSHSY, CDR2 SAAADI. The CDR3 covers 15 residues. J was trimmed by 4 bases and V by 3 bases; bases with no gene match: 5. Combining iRepertoire HTBI primers with Arm-PCR of CDR3 regions, the authors built TCR beta libraries. TCRdb redid the calling of the multiplex PCR reads with MiXCR, one entry per CDR3 protein. The sample carries some 330,000 distinct CDR3 sequences, around 23% recorded once. This clonotype was counted ten times or more. Its specificity is unknown. The time point was: persistent/refractory GD, antithyroid drugs over 5 years with positive TRAb. TCR sequences were obtained from RNA taken from PBMCs. A blood draw put about 9.9 milliliters of peripheral blood into EDTA tubes.

This TCR derives from a woman between 40 and 50 years old with Graves disease. The sequencing used peripheral blood mononuclear cells (PBMCs), collected when the disease was refractory, from a patient treated with antithyroid drugs. V usage is TRBV10-2 and J usage is TRBJ1-2, with 10 bases aligning to TRBD1. CDR3 protein: CASSETTGGVYGYTF. For the CDR3, the DNA is TGCGCCAGCAGTGAAACGACAGGGGGCGTCTATGGCTACACCTTC.